The 22 T cell receptor beta chains in this list originate from one sample, sequenced in a study of response to subunit inactivated influenza vaccine. MiXCR was run by TCRdb on the RT-PCR reads, yielding one entry per CDR3 protein. The repertoire includes 600,000 to 850,000 distinct CDR3 sequences, 11% to 15% of them detected once, and approximately 7.6% sits in the top ten. The sequencing used PBMCs from blood, collected 14 days before vaccination. The receptor set was obtained from a man aged 45-65 years who received an inactivated influenza vaccine.

Only a few counts were recorded for this clonotype. The chain combines TRBV28 with TRBJ2-7; D ambiguous. Germline CDR1 and CDR2: MDHEN and SYDVKM. The V end lost 3 bases, the J end lost 2 bases, and 11 bases lay between the germline ends. The CDR3 has 14 amino acids. CDR3 amino acids: CASSFLGDTYEQYF. CDR3 sequence (DNA): TGTGCCAGCAGTTTTCTCGGAGATACCTACGAGCAGTACTTC.

This rearrangement joins TRBV9 to TRBJ1-4, with a possible D match to TRBD1 (6 bases). The CDR3 loop spans 15 amino acids. The V end was cut by 2 bases, the J end by 7 bases, with 15 bases between. From germline, CDR1 is SGDLS and CDR2 YYNGEE. The CDR3 is CASSVQTGSGEKLFF. CDR3 coding DNA: TGTGCCAGCAGCGTCCAAACAGGGTCGGGTGAAAAACTGTTTTTT.

In its sample, this clonotype was seen a few times. The CDR3 nucleotides are TGCGCCAGCAGCTCCCCCGACAGGACGGGAAACATTCAGTACTTC. This encodes CASSSPDRTGNIQYF. This sequence joins TRBV5-1 and TRBJ2-4, with D possibly being TRBD1 (6 bases). Germline CDR1 reads SGHRS; CDR2 reads YFSETQ. Trimming cost V 3 bases and J 6 bases, with 16 bases left between them. The CDR3 consists of 15 residues.

The V gene is TRBV29-1, the J gene TRBJ2-7, with D tentatively TRBD1 (6 bases). V was shortened by 6 bases and J by 3 bases, with 18 bases between the two germline ends. The germline gives CDR1 SQVTM, CDR2 ANQGSEA. The CDR3 runs 14 residues. This CDR3 reads CSVETTGPNYEQYF. The CDR3 nucleotides read TGCAGCGTGGAAACGACAGGACCTAACTACGAGCAGTACTTC.

This clonotype was seen only a few times. This chain uses TRBV7-8 with TRBJ2-4; 7 nucleotides match TRBD1. This CDR3 contains 19 residues. V gave up 2 bases and J gave up 0 bases; unmatched junction bases: 13. The germline CDR1 and CDR2 sequences are SGHVS and FQNEAQ. CDR3 residues: CASSLNRGQDLEAKNIQYF. The DNA for the CDR3 is TGTGCCAGCAGCTTAAACAGGGGCCAAGATTTAGAAGCCAAAAACATTCAGTACTTC.

A few counts support this clonotype. The V gene is TRBV7-9, the J gene TRBJ1-4; 8 bases line up with TRBD1. This CDR3 contains 13 residues. V gave up 7 bases and J gave up 7 bases; unmatched junction bases: 5. Germline CDR1 is SEHNR and CDR2 is FQNEAQ (reference sequence). Here the CDR3 DNA reads TGTGCCAGCAACCAGGGGGCAGGTGAAAAACTGTTTTTT. Protein product: CASNQGAGEKLFF.

There are many counts of this clonotype. The chain uses TRBV14 and TRBJ2-7; TRBD1 might be the D (6 bases). The CDR3 is 13 amino acids. The germline V and J ends were trimmed by 5 bases and 6 bases, with 14 bases remaining between them. The germline CDR1 and CDR2 sequences are SGHDN and FVKESK. CDR3 in DNA: TGTGCCAGCAGCTGGACAGAAAGGGCCGAGCAGTACTTC. Translated, it gives CASSWTERAEQYF.

The chain joins TRBV5-1 to TRBJ2-5; 7 nucleotides match TRBD1. V was pared by 1 base and J by 2 bases, with 5 bases of the junction left unmatched. The CDR3 runs 15 residues. Germline values: CDR1 SGHRS, CDR2 YFSETQ. This CDR3 is CASSLRTGVQETQYF. The CDR3 nucleotides are TGCGCCAGCAGCTTGCGGACAGGAGTACAAGAGACCCAGTACTTC.

As concerns this clonotype: At one end, the junction sequence differs from germline, possibly due to a read error. The chain recombines TRBV20-1 with TRBJ2-1; TRBD2 agrees at 13 bases. Per germline, CDR1 DFQATT and CDR2 SNEGSKA (reference sequence). There are 12 residues in the CDR3. This CDR3 reads CSARGLAGGAPF. The CDR3, as DNA: TGCAGTGCTAGAGGACTAGCGGGAGGTGCCCCCTTC.

There are many counts of this clonotype. J is TRBJ2-2 and V is TRBV10-3; the match to TRBD1 covers 7 bases. Trimming at V came to 4 bases and at J to 4 bases, leaving 6 bases not matched to a gene. CDR1 and CDR2 (germline): ENHRY, SYGVKD. The CDR3 spans 15 residues. CDR3: CAISVQGSGTGELFF. CDR3 bases: TGTGCCATCAGTGTACAGGGGTCGGGCACCGGGGAGCTGTTTTTT.

This clonotype was seen a few times. V gene TRBV9 combines with J gene TRBJ2-7, with unresolved D. V was cut by 0 bases and J by 3 bases, with 13 bases left in between. CDR3 size: 15 residues. Germline-derived CDR1 and CDR2 are SGDLS and YYNGEE. The CDR3 DNA follows: TGTGCCAGCAGCGTAGCTACCCAGAGCTTCTACGAGCAGTACTTC. Residues: CASSVATQSFYEQYF.

The genes are TRBV7-2 and TRBJ1-3; D remains ambiguous. V was clipped by 2 bases and J by 1 base, with 15 bases between them. The CDR3 sequence is 17 residues long. From germline, CDR1 is SGHTA and CDR2 FQGNSA. CDR3 region: CASSLKAPGPSGNTIYF. DNA for the CDR3: TGTGCCAGCAGCTTAAAAGCCCCCGGCCCATCTGGAAACACCATATATTTT.

This sequence joins TRBV24-1 and TRBJ2-7; 10 nucleotides line up with TRBD1. The germline V gene has CDR1 KGHDR and CDR2 SFDVKD. Trimming cost V 2 bases and J 2 bases; bases outside gene matches: 2. The CDR3 spans 15 residues. The CDR3: CATSDSGTGAYEQYF. The CDR3 DNA sequence: TGTGCCACCAGTGATTCCGGGACAGGGGCCTACGAGCAGTACTTC.

This clonotype came up a few times. The V call is TRBV28, the J call TRBJ1-1; D perhaps matches TRBD1 (6 bases). Per germline, CDR1 MDHEN and CDR2 SYDVKM. The length of the CDR3 is 13 residues. V was shortened by 7 bases and J by 1 base, with 10 bases between the two germline ends. CDR3 nucleotide sequence: TGTGCCAGCACAACAGGGACGAACACTGAAGCTTTCTTT. It is translated as CASTTGTNTEAFF.

This clonotype was counted only a few times. The V gene is TRBV20-1, the J gene TRBJ2-1; 8 bases align to TRBD1. The germline CDR1 and CDR2 sequences are DFQATT and SNEGSKA (reference sequence). The CDR3 has 15 residues. The V and J ends lost 5 bases and 6 bases, in that order; junction bases with no gene match: 12. The CDR3 loop reads CSAGDWDRNFNEQFF. The CDR3 DNA sequence: TGCAGTGCTGGGGACTGGGACAGGAATTTCAATGAGCAGTTCTTC.

This clonotype was observed a handful of times. The V and J genes are TRBV2 and TRBJ2-3; perhaps TRBD1 as D (5 bases). V was clipped by 3 bases and J by 3 bases, with 31 bases between them. Germline lookup yields CDR1 SNHLY and CDR2 FYNNEI. The CDR3 has 21 residues. CDR3 sequence: CASSEPKVWGFLGERTDTQYF. The DNA of the CDR3 is TGTGCCAGCAGTGAGCCTAAGGTCTGGGGATTTCTAGGGGAAAGAACAGATACGCAGTATTTT.

This clonotype has a handful of counts. This chain connects TRBV6-2 or TRBV6-3 to TRBJ2-1, with D possibly being TRBD2 (7 bases). The V gene lost 7 bases and the J gene lost 1 base, with 14 bases spanning the gap. Germline V gene lookup returns CDR1 MNHEY and CDR2 SVGEGT. The CDR3 is 15 amino acids. CDR3 region: CASTGGPESYNEQFF. CDR3 nucleotides: TGTGCCAGCACCGGGGGGCCTGAATCCTACAATGAGCAGTTCTTC.

The chain combines TRBV18 with TRBJ2-7, with D possibly TRBD2 on 5 matching bases. This CDR3 region has 14 residues. Deletions cut 0 bases from V and 4 bases from J, with 10 bases between. CDR1 is KGHSH, CDR2 LQKENI, per germline. CDR3: CASSPPPGDYEQYF. As DNA, the CDR3 is TGTGCCAGCTCACCACCCCCCGGGGATTACGAGCAGTACTTC.

This clonotype was counted a few times. The chain carries TRBV2 and TRBJ1-5, with unresolved D. This CDR3 spans 12 amino acids. Looked up from germline, CDR1 is SNHLY and CDR2 is FYNNEI. The germline V and J ends were trimmed by 6 bases and 0 bases, with 3 bases remaining between them. CDR3 sequence reads: CASRSSNQPQHF. The CDR3 region has the DNA TGTGCCAGCAGGAGTAGCAATCAGCCCCAGCATTTT.

A few counts support this clonotype. The V call is TRBV12-3 or TRBV12-4, the J call TRBJ2-3, with TRBD2 matching 13 bases. The length of the CDR3 is 16 residues. Unmatched junction bases numbered 8, after V lost 11 bases and J lost 0 bases. The CDR3 region has the DNA TGTGCCCGTGGACTAGCGGGAGTCTTTAGCACAGATACGCAGTATTTT. Translation: CARGLAGVFSTDTQYF.

This clonotype was detected ten times or more. The J gene is TRBJ2-7, the V gene TRBV20-1; TRBD1 matches 10 bases. The germline V gene encodes CDR1 DFQATT and CDR2 SNEGSKA (reference sequence). J lost 7 bases, V lost 5 bases, and 11 bases had no gene match. This CDR3 has 14 residues. CDR3 amino acids: CSAPRQGAVLEQYF. The CDR3, as DNA: TGCAGTGCTCCGCGACAGGGGGCGGTCTTGGAGCAGTACTTC.

The J gene is TRBJ2-3, the V gene TRBV7-3, with D perhaps matching TRBD2 (6 bases). In germline, CDR1 is SGHTA, CDR2 FQGTGA. Trimming removed 2 bases from V and 2 bases from J, with 11 bases in between. The CDR3 totals 15 residues. The CDR3 protein is CASSLGAGNTDTQYF. For the CDR3, the DNA is TGTGCCAGCAGCTTAGGGGCGGGGAACACAGATACGCAGTATTTT.